Included here is one TCR beta chain sequence, with context. These data are taken from a study of shared clonotypes between healthy human individuals. This CDR3 has 14 amino acids. Germline CDR1 MDHEN, CDR2 SYDVKM. V dropped 6 bases and J dropped 0 bases, with 9 bases sitting between them. Measured with immunoSEQ multiplex PCR; TCRdb has only the in-frame clones, and not every one. The repertoire holds 600,000 to 700,000 clones, with around 73% as singletons. The TCR sequence derives from a woman aged 30 to 39 in good health. The chain carries TRBV28 and TRBJ1-5; no reliable D call. The specimen was memory CD4+ T cells sorted from blood. Described subset: CD45RA-negative fraction. CDR3 protein: CASRTSYSNQPQHF. Written as DNA, the CDR3 is TGTGCCAGCAGAACGTCCTATAGCAATCAGCCCCAGCATTTT.